Each of the 14 T cell receptor beta chains below was sequenced from the same sample in a study of T cell responses to AZD1222 COVID-19 vaccine. Only in-frame clones appear in the TCRdb table, and some are missing; sequencing was by immunoSEQ multiplex PCR. The repertoire holds around 110,000 clones, approximately 84% seen once, with around a tenth in the top ten. Sequences were derived from peripheral blood, sampled on day 0 of AZD1222 vaccination. The receptor set was obtained from an adult in good health.

The rearrangement uses TRBV11-2 and TRBJ1-2, with D perhaps TRBD1 (5 bases). Germline lookup yields CDR1 SGHAT and CDR2 FQNNGV. CDR3 length equals 15 residues. Trimming shortened V by 5 bases and J by 3 bases, and 16 bases separated the two germline ends. The chain's CDR3 is CASSPRWAGDYGYTF. CDR3 nucleotides: TGTGCCAGCAGCCCGAGGTGGGCGGGGGACTATGGCTACACCTTC. The full variable domain, completed using reference TRBV11-2 and TRBJ1-2, is EAGVAQSPRYKIIEKRQSVAFWCNPISGHATLYWYQQILGQGPKLLIQFQNNGVVDDSQLPKDRFSAERLKGVDSTLKIQPAKLEDSAVYLCASSPRWAGDYGYTFGSGTRLTVV.

In DNA, the CDR3 is TGTGCCTGCCAGGCCCTGGGCAGGGGTGAAAAACTGTTTTTT. This gives the protein CACQALGRGEKLFF. The V call is TRBV19, the J call TRBJ1-4, with a possible D match to TRBD1 (6 bases). The CDR3 spans 14 residues. Germline CDR1 LNHDA, CDR2 SQIVND (reference sequence). Trimming cost V 11 bases and J 7 bases, with 20 bases left between them.

V usage is TRBV6-6 and J usage is TRBJ1-5; the match to TRBD1 covers 7 bases. The trim removed 5 bases at V and 6 bases at J, leaving 7 bases unmatched. The CDR3 loop spans 14 amino acids. Germline V gene sequence: CDR1 MNHNY, CDR2 SVGAGI (reference sequence). The CDR3 is CASSPDRDRQPQHF. The DNA of the CDR3 is TGTGCCAGCAGTCCCGACAGGGATCGTCAGCCCCAGCATTTT.

This rearrangement joins TRBV10-3 to TRBJ2-3; the D is unclear. The V end was cut by 4 bases, the J end by 2 bases, with 10 bases between. This CDR3 is built from 14 residues. The germline V gene has CDR1 ENHRY and CDR2 SYGVKD. In DNA form, the CDR3 reads TGTGCCATCAGTGCCGCTAGTTTCACAGATACGCAGTATTTT. This translates into CAISAASFTDTQYF.

This chain connects TRBV6-5 to TRBJ1-4; tentatively, D is TRBD1 (6 bases). CDR3 size: 14 residues. Deletions cut 8 bases from V and 4 bases from J, with 14 bases between. Germline V gene data show CDR1 as MNHEY and CDR2 as SVGAGI. CDR3: CASGVTGLNEKLFF. CDR3 DNA sequence: TGTGCCAGCGGCGTGACAGGACTTAATGAAAAACTGTTTTTT.

The chain joins TRBV6-5 to TRBJ1-3; tentative D call: TRBD1 (6 bases). The CDR3 is 14 residues long. The germline gives CDR1 MNHEY, CDR2 SVGAGI. V was clipped by 6 bases and J by 3 bases, with 12 bases between them. CDR3 bases: TGTGCCAGCAGCTACGGGGGGCTTGGAAACACCATATATTTT. It translates to CASSYGGLGNTIYF.

The genes are TRBV7-2 and TRBJ1-2, with a weak D call TRBD1 (6 bases). V lost 5 bases, J lost 4 bases, and 20 bases lay in between. There are 16 residues in the CDR3. Germline V gene lookup returns CDR1 SGHTA and CDR2 FQGNSA. CDR3: CASSPHRGGAGYGYTF. The CDR3 nucleotides are TGTGCCAGCAGCCCCCATAGGGGGGGCGCGGGCTATGGCTACACCTTC.

This chain links TRBV5-1 with TRBJ1-5; no definite D call. CDR3 length: 15 residues. Per the germline V gene, CDR1 is SGHRS and CDR2 is YFSETQ. Trimming removed 4 bases from V and 1 base from J, with 12 bases in between. CDR3 bases: TGCGCCAGCAGCCCCGAGGGTGGGAGCAATCAGCCCCAGCATTTT. Translating it yields CASSPEGGSNQPQHF.

The chain links TRBV18 to TRBJ1-1; 7 positions match TRBD1. The germline CDR1 and CDR2 sequences are KGHSH and LQKENI. The CDR3 runs to 15 residues. The ends lost 6 bases at V and 0 bases at J; junction bases unmatched: 7. The CDR3 bases are TGTGCCAGCTCCCGGGACAGCGGGATGAACACTGAAGCTTTCTTT. This translates into CASSRDSGMNTEAFF.

V gene TRBV28 combines with J gene TRBJ1-3; maybe TRBD1 (5 bases). Trimming stripped 5 bases from V and 0 bases from J, with 11 bases between. The CDR3 contains 15 residues. Per germline, CDR1 MDHEN and CDR2 SYDVKM. The CDR3 DNA follows: TGTGCCAGCAGTACGGGACCGGGCTCTGGAAACACCATATATTTT. It is translated as CASSTGPGSGNTIYF.

The V gene is TRBV6-1, the J gene TRBJ1-6; D is undetermined. This CDR3 comprises 17 residues. V was shortened by 4 bases and J by 5 bases, with 18 bases between the two germline ends. Germline V lookup: CDR1 MNHNS, CDR2 SASEGT. The CDR3 DNA reads TGTGCCAGCAGTGGAGCGGGGAATCTTGTCCATAATTCACCCCTCCACTTT. The encoded protein is CASSGAGNLVHNSPLHF.

The sample holds one count of this clone. The genes are TRBV28 and TRBJ1-5, with 7 bases lining up with TRBD1. The CDR3 covers 14 residues. Germline loops: CDR1 MDHEN, CDR2 SYDVKM. V was pared by 7 bases and J by 3 bases, with 6 bases of the junction left unmatched. CDR3 protein: CASTRDSTNQPQHF. The DNA of the CDR3 is TGTGCCAGCACCCGGGACAGTACCAATCAGCCCCAGCATTTT.

V is TRBV18 and J is TRBJ2-5; 8 bases are a match to TRBD1. Germline assignment: CDR1 KGHSH and CDR2 LQKENI. The CDR3 length is 13 residues. Germline trimming cut 8 bases from V and 5 bases from J; bases unmatched to any gene: 7. The CDR3 DNA follows: TGTGCCAGCACGTGGACAGGGCAGGAGACCCAGTACTTC. Translated, it gives CASTWTGQETQYF.

The CDR3 loop reads CASKWRGNQPQHF. DNA of the CDR3: TGTGCCAGTAAATGGAGGGGCAATCAGCCCCAGCATTTT. The J gene is TRBJ1-5, the V gene TRBV19; D is unresolved. V was trimmed by 7 bases and J by 2 bases, leaving 9 bases between them. CDR1 and CDR2 (germline): LNHDA, SQIVND (reference sequence). There are 13 residues in the CDR3. Supplemented by reference TRBV19 and TRBJ1-5, the full variable domain reads DGGITQSPKYLFRKEGQNVTLSCEQNLNHDAMYWYRQDPGQGLRLIYYSQIVNDFQKGDIAEGYSVSREKKESFPLTVTSAQKNPTAFYLCASKWRGNQPQHFGDGTRLSIL.